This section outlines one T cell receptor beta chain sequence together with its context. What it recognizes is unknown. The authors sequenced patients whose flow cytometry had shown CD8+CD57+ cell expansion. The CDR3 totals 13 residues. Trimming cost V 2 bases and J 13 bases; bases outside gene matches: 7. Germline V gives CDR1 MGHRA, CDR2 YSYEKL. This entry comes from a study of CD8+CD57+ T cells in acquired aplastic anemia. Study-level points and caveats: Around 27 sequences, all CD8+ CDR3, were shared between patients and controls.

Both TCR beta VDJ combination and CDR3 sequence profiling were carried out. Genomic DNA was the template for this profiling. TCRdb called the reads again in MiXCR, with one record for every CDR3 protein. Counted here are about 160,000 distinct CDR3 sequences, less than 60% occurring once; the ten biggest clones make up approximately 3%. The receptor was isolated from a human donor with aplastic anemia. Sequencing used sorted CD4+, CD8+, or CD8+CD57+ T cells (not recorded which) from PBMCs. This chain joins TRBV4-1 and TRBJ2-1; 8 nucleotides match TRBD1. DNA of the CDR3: TGCGCCAGCAGCCAACTGGACAGGGTCGGTCAGTTCTTC. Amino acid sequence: CASSQLDRVGQFF.